This TCR beta chain was found in a study of cytomegalovirus exposure and HLA in healthy donors. In the PCR, 60 Vbeta and 13 Jbeta primers were used. Here immunoSEQ multiplex PCR was the method, and the copy in TCRdb shows in-frame clones only, minus some. This sample has 150,000 or so clones, with approximately 70% found just once. Broader study findings: Cytomegalovirus association was listed for about 170 TCR beta chains.

Concerning this clone: Its antigen is currently unknown.

Donors consisted of healthy bone marrow donors. This clonotype was obtained from a man aged 35 to 55 in good health and CMV-seropositive. The sequenced material came from PBMCs.

DNA of the CDR3: TGCAGCGAAGTACAGGGCCTTGGGACCCAGTACTTC. Its protein is CSEVQGLGTQYF. The rearrangement links TRBV29-1 to TRBJ2-5; maybe TRBD1 (6 bases). V was shortened by 7 bases and J by 7 bases, with 16 bases between the two germline ends. Per the germline V gene, CDR1 is SQVTM and CDR2 is ANQGSEA. This CDR3 has 12 residues.